Each of the 27 T cell receptor beta chains below was sequenced from the same sample in a study of T-cell reconstitution after alpha-beta-depleted transplantation in children. TCRbeta library construction was performed incorporating unique molecular identifiers. MiXCR was run by TCRdb on the PCR reads, yielding one entry per CDR3 protein. Of approximately 16,000 distinct CDR3 sequences listed, approximately 5.1% are singletons. The sample in question was PBMCs, obtained before TCRalphabeta/CD19-depleted stem cell transplant. Receptors were obtained from a boy aged 10-17 years with acute lymphoblastic leukemia, due to receive a stem cell transplant.

This clonotype was seen ten or more times. DNA for the CDR3: TGCGCCAGCAGCCAAGTAGGGGGGACTGAAGCTTTCTTT. Protein product: CASSQVGGTEAFF. The rearrangement uses TRBV4-1 and TRBJ1-1, with D maybe TRBD1 (6 bases). This CDR3 has 13 amino acids. The germline V gene has CDR1 MGHRA and CDR2 YSYEKL. V lost 1 base and J 5 bases, leaving 8 bases between the germline ends.

This clonotype was observed many times. The genes are TRBV6-5 and TRBJ2-1; perhaps D is TRBD1 or TRBD2 (5 bases each). CDR1 is MNHEY and CDR2 is SVGAGI in the germline V gene. V was shortened by 2 bases and J by 9 bases, with 5 bases between the two germline ends. The CDR3 consists of 11 residues. CDR3 DNA sequence: TGTGCCAGCAGTTACGGGGGTGAGCAGTTCTTC. Translating gives CASSYGGEQFF.

At least ten counts were recorded for this clonotype. V is TRBV20-1 and J is TRBJ2-7; 7 bases map to TRBD1. Germline values: CDR1 DFQATT, CDR2 SNEGSKA (reference sequence). Losses at the gene ends were 0 bases for V and 6 bases for J; bases not matched to a gene: 11. The CDR3 runs 15 residues. Here the CDR3 reads CSARDMGDRPSEQYF. The DNA for the CDR3 is TGCAGTGCTAGAGATATGGGGGACAGACCTTCCGAGCAGTACTTC.

Many counts were recorded for this clonotype. The chain recombines TRBV27 with TRBJ2-7; 8 bases map to TRBD1. The CDR3 consists of 14 residues. Per the germline V gene, CDR1 is MNHEY and CDR2 is SMNVEV (reference sequence). The J segment lost 0 bases and the V segment lost 2 bases, leaving 0 bases of the junction unmatched. CDR3 DNA sequence: TGTGCCAGCAGTTTAGGGACAGGCTCCTACGAGCAGTACTTC. Translating it yields CASSLGTGSYEQYF.

This clonotype was detected ten times or more. The chain is built from TRBV5-1 and TRBJ2-3; D is unresolved. V gave up 4 bases and J gave up 2 bases, with 17 bases separating them. CDR1 is SGHRS, CDR2 YFSETQ, per germline. CDR3 length equals 16 residues. Here the CDR3 reads CASSPTDWILTDTQYF. DNA of the CDR3: TGCGCCAGCAGCCCTACTGACTGGATTCTCACAGATACGCAGTATTTT.

This clonotype was observed at least ten times. The rearrangement links TRBV15 to TRBJ1-1, with TRBD1 as a possible D gene (5 bases). Trimming shortened V by 5 bases and J by 0 bases, and 22 bases separated the two germline ends. The CDR3 extends over 18 amino acids. Germline CDR1 and CDR2: LNHNV and YYDKDF (reference sequence). DNA of the CDR3: TGTGCCACCAGCGGCACGGGGGGGACTAGTAGGATGAACACTGAAGCTTTCTTT. This translates into CATSGTGGTSRMNTEAFF.

The chain recombines TRBV20-1 with TRBJ2-3; either TRBD1 or TRBD2 may fit D (6 bases each). This CDR3 region has 17 residues. Trimming removed 6 bases at V and 2 bases at J, with 24 bases between. Per germline, CDR1 DFQATT and CDR2 SNEGSKA (reference sequence). CDR3 region: CSAPRLVGHPLTDTQYF. As DNA, the CDR3 is TGCAGTGCCCCAAGACTAGTGGGACATCCTCTCACAGATACGCAGTATTTT.

Ten or more counts support this clonotype. This chain uses TRBV28 with TRBJ1-1; D might be TRBD1 (5 bases). The CDR3 has 14 amino acids. V lost 3 bases and J 4 bases, leaving 12 bases between the germline ends. CDR1 and CDR2 from the germline V gene are MDHEN and SYDVKM. CDR3 sequence: CASSFNRRGTEAFF. For the CDR3, the DNA is TGTGCCAGCAGTTTTAACAGGAGGGGCACTGAAGCTTTCTTT. The full variable domain, in which reference TRBV28 and TRBJ1-1 provide the parts outside the CDR3, is DVKVTQSSRYLVKRTGEKVFLECVQDMDHENMFWYRQDPGLGLRLIYFSYDVKMKEKGDIPEGYSVSREKKERFSLILESASTNQTSMYLCASSFNRRGTEAFFGQGTRLTVV.

This clonotype was seen at least ten times. CDR3 nucleotides: TGTGCCAGCAGTCCTAGACTAGCGGGGTTCACAGATACGCAGTATTTT. Amino acid sequence: CASSPRLAGFTDTQYF. The J gene is TRBJ2-3, the V gene TRBV6-1; 11 positions match TRBD2. The germline V gene has CDR1 MNHNS and CDR2 SASEGT. This CDR3 has 16 amino acids. V was pared by 5 bases and J by 2 bases, with 6 bases of the junction left unmatched.

In this sample, this clonotype turned up a few times. The genes are TRBV4-3 and TRBJ2-7; perhaps D is TRBD1 or TRBD2 (5 bases each). The V gene lost 0 bases and the J gene lost 4 bases, with 16 bases spanning the gap. The CDR3 runs to 16 residues. Germline CDR1 reads LGHNA; CDR2 reads YSLEER. CDR3 bases: TGCGCCAGCAGCCAAGACCGGGGCACCCGCTTTTACGAGCAGTACTTC. Translating it yields CASSQDRGTRFYEQYF.

The chain has TRBV6-5 and TRBJ2-7; 10 bases align to TRBD1. Germline values: CDR1 MNHEY, CDR2 SVGAGI. The V gene end was trimmed by 4 bases and the J gene end by 5 bases; junction bases not matched to a gene: 11. CDR3 length: 16 residues. The CDR3 here is CASSWGPTGGRNEQYF. The CDR3 DNA follows: TGTGCCAGCAGTTGGGGGCCGACAGGGGGCAGGAACGAGCAGTACTTC.

This clonotype was detected many times. The rearrangement links TRBV7-9 to TRBJ2-2; 8 bases are shared with TRBD2. J gave up 6 bases and V 0 bases, and 6 bases lay outside the gene matches. Germline lookup yields CDR1 SEHNR and CDR2 FQNEAQ (reference sequence). This CDR3 comprises 16 residues. The CDR3 is CASSLAVGLVPGELFF. The CDR3 DNA is TGTGCCAGCAGCTTAGCGGTGGGACTAGTACCCGGGGAGCTGTTTTTT.

In its sample, this clonotype was seen many times. V gene TRBV5-4 combines with J gene TRBJ1-2; tentatively, D is TRBD1 (5 bases). CDR1 is SGHNT and CDR2 is YYREEE in the germline V gene (reference sequence). V was trimmed by 0 bases and J by 6 bases, leaving 9 bases between them. The CDR3 length is 13 residues. CDR3 in DNA: TGTGCCAGCAGCTTGGCCCAGGGAGATGGCTACACCTTC. It is translated as CASSLAQGDGYTF.

This clonotype was recorded many times. The CDR3 sequence: CASSLGYYEQYF. The DNA for the CDR3 is TGCGCCAGCAGCTTGGGCTACTACGAGCAGTACTTC. The chain recombines TRBV5-1 with TRBJ2-7, with no clear D. Germline-derived CDR1 and CDR2 are SGHRS and YFSETQ. V lost 0 bases and J lost 3, with 4 bases in between. The CDR3 contains 12 residues.

At least ten counts were recorded for this clonotype. V is TRBV20-1 and J is TRBJ2-7; TRBD1 might be the D (6 bases). Germline V CDR1 and CDR2: DFQATT, SNEGSKA (reference sequence). This CDR3 contains 14 residues. Trimming took 3 bases from V and 1 from J, leaving 13 bases between them. The CDR3 region is CSARSHTGSYEQYF. DNA of the CDR3: TGCAGTGCTAGGTCCCATACAGGGTCCTACGAGCAGTACTTC.

This clonotype was found many times. This chain joins TRBV3-1 and TRBJ2-5; the match to TRBD1 covers 8 bases. The CDR3 sequence is 14 residues long. Germline CDR1 and CDR2: LGHDT and YNNKEL (reference sequence). J gave up 5 bases and V 5 bases, and 7 bases lay outside the gene matches. As DNA, the CDR3 is TGTGCCAGCAGCTTGAGGACAGGGCGGGAGACCCAGTACTTC. Its translation: CASSLRTGRETQYF.

In this sample, this clonotype turned up many times. The chain couples TRBV30 to TRBJ1-1, with unresolved D. This CDR3 is built from 13 residues. Germline CDR1 is GTSNPN and CDR2 is SVGIG (reference sequence). Deletions cut 1 base from V and 4 bases from J, with 10 bases between. As DNA, the CDR3 is TGTGCCTGGAGTGACCTAATAGGCACTGAAGCTTTCTTT. This sequence encodes CAWSDLIGTEAFF.

This clonotype was observed at least ten times. The chain links TRBV25-1 to TRBJ1-6; the D is unclear. The CDR3 covers 14 residues. Germline CDR1 reads MGHDK; CDR2 reads SYGVNS. Trimming removed 10 bases at V and 7 bases at J, with 17 bases between. CDR3 amino acids: CATAALIANSPLHF. The CDR3 DNA reads TGTGCCACAGCGGCCCTAATTGCGAATTCACCCCTCCACTTT.

This clonotype ranks as medium-sized. CDR3 DNA sequence: TGCGCCAGCAGCCCTGGACAGGGCTCCTACAATGAGCAGTTCTTC. Protein product: CASSPGQGSYNEQFF. The chain joins TRBV5-1 to TRBJ2-1, with TRBD1 matching over 8 bases. Germline CDR1 SGHRS, CDR2 YFSETQ. V trimming: 4 bases; J trimming: 0 bases; junction bases outside the gene matches: 3. CDR3 length: 15 residues.

This clonotype qualifies as medium-sized. The CDR3 DNA reads TGTGCCAGCAGCCATGGGACAGGGCTCTACGAGCAGTACTTC. Its protein is CASSHGTGLYEQYF. The chain employs TRBV4-2 and TRBJ2-7; TRBD1 aligns across 9 bases. The J segment lost 3 bases and the V segment lost 3 bases, leaving 3 bases of the junction unmatched. CDR3 size: 14 residues. CDR1 and CDR2 from the germline V gene are LGHNA and YNFKEQ.

This clonotype showed up many times. The CDR3 protein is CASSPAGVGNEQYF. The CDR3 DNA reads TGTGCCAGCAGTCCAGCGGGAGTGGGAAACGAGCAGTACTTC. The genes are TRBV12-3 or TRBV12-4 and TRBJ2-7; 8 bases agree with TRBD2. The CDR3 is 14 residues long. V shed 5 bases, J shed 5 bases, and the junction held 8 bases outside the gene matches.

This clonotype has ten or more counts. V usage is TRBV7-9 and J usage is TRBJ2-2; either TRBD1 or TRBD2 may fit D (6 bases each). Germline V lookup: CDR1 SEHNR, CDR2 FQNEAQ (reference sequence). The CDR3 is 14 amino acids. Deletions cut 8 bases from V and 8 bases from J, with 18 bases between. CDR3 coding DNA: TGTGCCAGCGCCCTTCGGGGGCTGGATGGGGAGCTGTTTTTT. Protein product: CASALRGLDGELFF.

This clonotype was observed a few times. The chain employs TRBV7-9 and TRBJ2-7; D is tentatively TRBD1 or TRBD2 (6 bases each). The CDR3 has 15 amino acids. Germline CDR1 reads SEHNR; CDR2 reads FQNEAQ (reference sequence). Trimming shortened V by 0 bases and J by 3 bases, and 12 bases separated the two germline ends. This chain's CDR3 is CASSLAGGLHYEQYF. CDR3 nucleotides: TGTGCCAGCAGCTTAGCTGGGGGGCTCCACTACGAGCAGTACTTC.

This clonotype was observed at least ten times. The V gene is TRBV5-1, the J gene TRBJ2-4, with 8 bases matching TRBD1. The CDR3 is 16 amino acids. Germline lookup yields CDR1 SGHRS and CDR2 YFSETQ. V was clipped by 4 bases and J by 0 bases; unmatched bases: 6. CDR3 loop: CASSPGQGIAKNIQYF. DNA for the CDR3: TGCGCCAGCAGCCCCGGACAGGGAATAGCCAAAAACATTCAGTACTTC. Variable domain in full (rest from reference TRBV5-1 and TRBJ2-4): KAGVTQTPRYLIKTRGQQVTLSCSPISGHRSVSWYQQTPGQGLQFLFEYFSETQRNKGNFPGRFSGRQFSNSRSEMNVSTLELGDSALYLCASSPGQGIAKNIQYFGAGTRLSVL.

This clonotype was seen many times. The V and J genes are TRBV5-6 and TRBJ2-2; D may match TRBD1 or TRBD2 (5 bases each). Germline CDR1 and CDR2: SGHDT and YYEEEE. Between the trimmed V and J ends, which lost 3 bases and 0 bases, there was a span of 12 bases. The CDR3 consists of 16 residues. CDR3 sequence (DNA): TGTGCCAGCAGCTCCCCCGGGACCTCGAACACCGGGGAGCTGTTTTTT. It specifies CASSSPGTSNTGELFF.

This clonotype was observed at least ten times. V gene TRBV3-1 combines with J gene TRBJ1-5, with a possible D match to TRBD1 (5 bases). Trimming removed 2 bases at V and 7 bases at J, with 12 bases between. The CDR3 has 14 amino acids. Per the germline V gene, CDR1 is LGHDT and CDR2 is YNNKEL (reference sequence). The CDR3 DNA reads as TGTGCCAGCAGCCAACGGGCAGGGCGGCAGCCCCAGCATTTT. Its translation is CASSQRAGRQPQHF.

This clonotype is medium-sized by share. The V gene is TRBV29-1, the J gene TRBJ2-1; 8 bases agree with TRBD2. The V and J ends lost 6 bases and 4 bases, in that order; junction bases with no gene match: 14. The CDR3 is made up of 16 amino acids. Germline V CDR1 and CDR2: SQVTM, ANQGSEA. CDR3 DNA sequence: TGCAGCGTCTCCAATCAGGAGCGGGAGATATACAATGAGCAGTTCTTC. This encodes CSVSNQEREIYNEQFF.